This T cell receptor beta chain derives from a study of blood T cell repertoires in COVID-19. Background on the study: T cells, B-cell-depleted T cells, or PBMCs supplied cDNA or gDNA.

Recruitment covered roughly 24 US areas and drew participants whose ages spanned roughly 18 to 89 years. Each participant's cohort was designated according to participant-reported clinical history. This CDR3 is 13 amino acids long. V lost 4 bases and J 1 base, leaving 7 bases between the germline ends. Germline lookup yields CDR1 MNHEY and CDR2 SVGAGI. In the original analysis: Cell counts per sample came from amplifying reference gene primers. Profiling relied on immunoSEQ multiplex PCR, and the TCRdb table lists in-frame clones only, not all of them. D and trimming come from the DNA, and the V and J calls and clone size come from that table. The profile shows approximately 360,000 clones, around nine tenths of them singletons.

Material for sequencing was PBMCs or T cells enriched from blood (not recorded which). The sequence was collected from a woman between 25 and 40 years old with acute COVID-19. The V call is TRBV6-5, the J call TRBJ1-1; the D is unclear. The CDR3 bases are TGTGCCAGCAGTTTCACATGGAACACTGAAGCTTTCTTT. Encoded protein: CASSFTWNTEAFF.